These 10 T cell receptor beta chains came from one sample sequenced in a study of siplizumab effects on memory and regulatory T cells (dated by TCRdb to the late 2010s). The method was the immunoSEQ multiplex PCR assay. The immuneACCESS repertoire file appears here via TCRdb, limited to in-frame rearrangements. These files lack a portion of the clones; in checked studies, under half of the deficit traces to unresolved V genes, and the cause of the others is not known. This sample holds around 110,000 clones; approximately 94% were observed only once. Under 2% of the sample is held by the ten biggest clonotypes. The sequenced sample consisted of non-Treg CD4+ T cells sorted from blood. The cell subset or site label, read with the paper, signifies: FACS-sorted unstimulated CD4+ non-regulatory T cells. The origin of the receptors is a human donor in good health.

The chain has TRBV5-1 and TRBJ2-7; D remains ambiguous. The V end lost 2 bases, the J end lost 2 bases, and 11 bases lay between the germline ends. The CDR3 totals 14 residues. The germline V gene has CDR1 SGHRS and CDR2 YFSETQ. CDR3 DNA sequence: TGCGCCAGCAGCTTCAATTGGGGTCCCTACGAGCAGTACTTC. Encoded protein: CASSFNWGPYEQYF.

V and J are TRBV10-3 and TRBJ1-2; D unresolved. Germline-derived CDR1 and CDR2 are ENHRY and SYGVKD. The CDR3 length is 14 residues. The V and J ends lost 1 base and 2 bases respectively, with 8 bases between them. The CDR3 here is CAISELSANYGYTF. CDR3 coding DNA: TGTGCCATCAGTGAGTTGTCAGCGAACTATGGCTACACCTTC.

Regarding this clone: One junction end disagrees with the germline gene, perhaps due to a read error. The rearrangement links TRBV6-1 to TRBJ1-6; the D gene is possibly TRBD1 (5 bases). CDR3 length: 12 amino acids. Germline CDR1 reads MNHNS; CDR2 reads SASEGT. The CDR3 spells CASSSSETVRGF. The CDR3 DNA follows: TGTGCCAGCAGTTCTTCAGAGACAGTTAGAGGTTTT.

This sequence joins TRBV7-2 and TRBJ1-4; tentative D call: TRBD1 (6 bases). The CDR3 contains 14 residues. V was clipped by 4 bases and J by 5 bases, with 11 bases between them. CDR1 is SGHTA and CDR2 is FQGNSA in the germline V gene. The CDR3 nucleotides read TGTGCCAGCAGCTCGACAGGAAGAAATGAAAAACTGTTTTTT. Protein sequence: CASSSTGRNEKLFF.

The genes are TRBV7-2 and TRBJ2-6; D gene unclear. V was cut by 6 bases and J by 4 bases, with 10 bases left in between. The CDR3 totals 14 residues. The germline CDR1 and CDR2 sequences are SGHTA and FQGNSA. The CDR3 protein is CASRPGSGANVLTF. The CDR3 coding sequence is TGTGCCAGCAGGCCAGGATCAGGGGCCAACGTCCTGACTTTC.

The chain combines TRBV7-9 with TRBJ1-1; no reliable D call. The CDR3 length is 14 residues. The V end lost 2 bases, the J end lost 0 bases, and 7 bases lay between the germline ends. Germline CDR1 reads SEHNR; CDR2 reads FQNEAQ (reference sequence). CDR3 amino acids: CASSLIPMNTEAFF. CDR3 DNA sequence: TGTGCCAGCAGCTTAATACCGATGAACACTGAAGCTTTCTTT.

The chain has TRBV27 and TRBJ2-7, with D possibly TRBD1 on 5 matching bases. Germline V gene lookup returns CDR1 MNHEY and CDR2 SMNVEV (reference sequence). V shed 0 bases and J shed 4 bases, with 10 bases lying between them. The CDR3 runs to 14 residues. The CDR3 nucleotides read TGTGCCAGCAGTTTATCGGGGCAGACTTACGAGCAGTACTTC. This gives the protein CASSLSGQTYEQYF.

As DNA, the CDR3 is TGCGCCAGCAGCTTGCCACAGAGTAATGAGCAGTTCTTC. This translates into CASSLPQSNEQFF. This sequence joins TRBV5-1 and TRBJ2-1; no clear D. Trimming left V 1 base short and J 7 bases short, with 9 bases between. Germline lookup yields CDR1 SGHRS and CDR2 YFSETQ. There are 13 residues in the CDR3.

The chain has TRBV19 and TRBJ2-7, with 15 positions matching TRBD2. The germline V gene has CDR1 LNHDA and CDR2 SQIVND (reference sequence). The V segment lost 5 bases and the J segment 6 bases; nucleotides outside the gene matches: 8. CDR3 length equals 16 residues. The CDR3 loop reads CASSAGLAGGTAEQYF. CDR3 in DNA: TGTGCCAGTAGTGCGGGACTAGCGGGGGGCACCGCCGAGCAGTACTTC. Based on the CDR3 plus reference TRBV19 and TRBJ2-7, the full variable domain is DGGITQSPKYLFRKEGQNVTLSCEQNLNHDAMYWYRQDPGQGLRLIYYSQIVNDFQKGDIAEGYSVSREKKESFPLTVTSAQKNPTAFYLCASSAGLAGGTAEQYFGPGTRLTVT.

The rearrangement links TRBV5-1 to TRBJ2-5, with a possible D match to TRBD1 (6 bases). This CDR3 is 14 amino acids long. CDR1 and CDR2 from the germline V gene are SGHRS and YFSETQ. Trimming removed 4 bases from V and 2 bases from J, with 12 bases in between. In DNA, the CDR3 is TGCGCCAGCAGCCTACGGACAGAGCAAGAGACCCAGTACTTC. Encoded protein: CASSLRTEQETQYF.